The T cell receptor (beta chain) described here comes from a study of TIL therapy for anti-PD-1-resistant metastatic lung cancer (dated by TCRdb to the early 2020s). Notes on the research overall: Enrolled patients had a median age of around 58 years (range roughly 35-85) and a median tumor PD-L1 proportion score of around 5.9%. Clonotypes were tracked across tumor, expanded TIL product and serial blood samples by T cell receptor beta sequencing of tumor and peripheral blood. Across the cohort, whole-exome sequencing showed a median non-synonymous tumor mutation burden of more than 1.3 mutations per megabase. The cohort was predominantly lung adenocarcinoma, with a few EGFR-mutant and two ALK-rearranged tumors, and half of patients were current or former smokers.

General findings and caveats noted by the study authors: TIL culture showed high clonal turnover, with many enriched product clones undetected in the baseline tumor, suggesting clonal contraction rather than faithful expansion. The cohort was highly selected, with more treatment-naive, never-smoker and oncogene-addicted patients than typical, limiting generalizability. The study protocol defined all tumor marker inferences as exploratory. Compared with baseline intratumoral T cells, expanded TIL cultures were more clonal and less diverse (median clonality roughly 6.5% vs 31%, p < 0.0001).

Measured from the cysteine to the phenylalanine, the CDR3 is 13 residues long. Only the CDR3 DNA is retained, 39 bases long and in frame from the first base. The CDR1 and CDR2 encoded by the germline V gene (reference sequence) are LNHDA and SQIVND. The junction shows trimming of 5 bases on V and 8 bases on J, plus 13 bases between the germline ends. TCR beta CDR3 regions were amplified from genomic DNA by bias-controlled multiplex PCR with the immunoSEQ v3 hsTCRB kit. TCR libraries were sequenced on an Illumina NextSeq 500 to 2 million to 2.5 million read pairs for survey level or about 5-6 million for deep level. The published analysis was carried out like this. V, D and J genes were assigned, non-productive sequences were removed, and clonality was reported by immunoSEQ Analyzer software. Repertoires were compared using productive Simpson clonality and Morisita overlap index of productive TRB rearrangements between infused TIL and blood. The table comes from immuneACCESS by way of TCRdb, which keeps in-frame sequences with V and J called. Part of the clones is missing from these tables; in studies checked, under half for an unresolved V gene and the rest for unknown reasons. Clonal size and the V and J genes are those of that table, whereas D and trimming came from the DNA. The sample table lists 95,000 or so clones, around three fifths of them with a count of one. Roughly 9.8% of the sample goes to the ten largest clones.

This clone showed up just a few times. Its antigen specificity is not known. One base away there is no much larger clone; base qualities are not given. The sample's time point label is to be understood as: pre-treatment sample, taken before nivolumab and TIL therapy. Baseline tumor samples were excised metastases, mostly pleural nodules or supraclavicular lymph nodes, from the same resection used to grow TIL. Tumors were collected before any PD-1/PD-L1 blockade, after which patients were given nivolumab, and patients who progressed were given lymphodepletion, an infusion of expanded TIL and IL-2. A phase I trial run at two centers enrolled adults with stage 4 NSCLC between 2017 and January 2020. Samples were obtained from a single-arm, open-label phase I trial in which tumor-infiltrating lymphocyte therapy with nivolumab was evaluated in advanced non-small cell lung cancer. For each resected tumor, portions were snap-frozen in liquid nitrogen and kept at -80 degrees C. Tumor regions of interest were chosen on H&E sections by laser-capture macrodissection, pulverized into roughly 14 mg aliquots, and extracted with Qiagen Allprep kits.

This sequence uses TRBV19 and TRBJ2-4; confidence is insufficient to name the D gene. The sample here was tumor tissue, taken at baseline. The clonotype was recovered from a person aged 25 to 85 with non-small cell lung cancer. The base sequence is TGTGCCAGTAGTCTCGTCTCACGGGACATTCAGTACTTC. This yields the protein CASSLVSRDIQYF.